These T cell receptor beta chains were read from a single sample in a study of T cell responses to AZD1222 COVID-19 vaccine. Some clones are missing from TCRdb's copy, which holds only in-frame ones; the method was immunoSEQ multiplex PCR. Of more than 75,000 clones listed, under 95% were seen once; the top ten hold 5.2%. The starting material was peripheral blood, obtained on day 0 of AZD1222 vaccination. These receptors came from an adult in good health. CDR3s include the opening cysteine and the closing phenylalanine or tryptophan. The order of the fields is V gene, D gene, clone size, J gene, CDR3 protein, CDR3 DNA. The D gene is left open where the match is weak. Clone size is given for some rows only: seen once, a few or many times, or a class if the clone is expanded.

>TRBV7-9|NA|once|TRBJ2-7
CASSGRYEQYF
TGTGCCAGCAGCGGACGGTACGAGCAGTACTTC
>TRBV7-6|NA|NA|TRBJ1-5
CASSGMSGLNQPQHF
TGTGCCAGCAGCGGAATGTCAGGCCTTAATCAGCCCCAGCATTTT
>TRBV24-1|TRBD1|NA|TRBJ1-2
CATSGQGYGYTF
TGTGCCACCAGCGGACAGGGCTATGGCTACACCTTC
>TRBV9|NA|NA|TRBJ2-7
CASSVGAGDSYEQYF
TGTGCCAGCAGCGTAGGGGCGGGCGACTCCTACGAGCAGTACTTC
>TRBV28|NA|NA|TRBJ2-3
CASTDNTQYF
TGTGCCAGCACTGATAATACGCAGTATTTT
>TRBV7-3|TRBD2|once|TRBJ2-1
CASSLTGLAASNEQFF
TGTGCCAGCAGCTTAACTGGTCTAGCGGCTTCCAATGAGCAGTTCTTC
>TRBV18|NA|once|TRBJ2-2
CASSPQPGFTGELFF
TGTGCCAGCTCACCTCAACCGGGATTCACCGGGGAGCTGTTTTTT
>TRBV6-2/TRBV6-3|NA|NA|TRBJ2-7
CASSTNSYEQYF
TGTGCCAGCAGTACAAATTCCTACGAGCAGTACTTC
>TRBV7-8|NA|NA|TRBJ1-4
CASSWGRGNEKLFF
TGTGCCAGCAGCTGGGGCAGGGGAAATGAAAAACTGTTTTTT
>TRBV19|NA|once|TRBJ1-2
CASTLRQYYGYTF
TGTGCCAGTACCCTGAGGCAGTACTATGGCTACACCTTC
>TRBV19|NA|NA|TRBJ2-7
CASSARPGAYEQYF
TGTGCCAGTAGTGCAAGACCTGGGGCCTACGAGCAGTACTTC
>TRBV28|NA|NA|TRBJ2-7
CASSPMGGALYEQYF
TGTGCCAGCAGTCCGATGGGCGGGGCTCTCTACGAGCAGTACTTC
>TRBV12-3/TRBV12-4|NA|NA|TRBJ2-7
CASSVEGFYEQYF
TGTGCCAGCAGTGTCGAGGGGTTCTACGAGCAGTACTTC
>TRBV4-1|NA|NA|TRBJ1-3
CASSQDLGSGNTIYF
TGCGCCAGCAGCCAAGATCTCGGCTCTGGAAACACCATATATTTT
>TRBV2|TRBD1|once|TRBJ2-3
CASSEGQGTDTQYF
TGTGCCAGCAGTGAGGGACAGGGCACAGATACGCAGTATTTT
>TRBV5-4|NA|NA|TRBJ2-1
CATRRDSYNEQFF
TGTGCCACTAGGCGGGACTCTTACAATGAGCAGTTCTTC
>TRBV7-3|NA|NA|TRBJ1-2
CASSARGHTSAPNGYTF
TGTGCCAGCAGCGCCCGGGGCCACACATCCGCTCCTAATGGCTACACCTTC
>TRBV6-5|NA|NA|TRBJ2-3
CASSYSGDTQYF
TGTGCCAGCAGTTACTCGGGAGATACGCAGTATTTT
>TRBV5-1|NA|NA|TRBJ2-5
CASSLAATPWETQYF
TGCGCCAGCAGCTTGGCCGCGACTCCCTGGGAGACCCAGTACTTC
>TRBV7-2|NA|NA|TRBJ2-3
CASSLAGVADTQYF
TGTGCCAGCAGCTTAGCGGGAGTAGCAGATACGCAGTATTTT
>TRBV28|NA|NA|TRBJ2-7
CASSPQGRYEQYF
TGTGCCAGCAGTCCACAGGGAAGGTACGAGCAGTACTTC
>TRBV25-1|NA|NA|TRBJ2-5
CASSEPGTQYF
TGTGCCAGCAGTGAGCCGGGGACCCAGTACTTC
>TRBV19|TRBD1|NA|TRBJ1-1
CASSFSVPGTGVHTEAFF
TGTGCCAGTAGTTTCTCAGTCCCCGGGACAGGGGTTCACACTGAAGCTTTCTTT
>TRBV3-1/TRBV3-2|NA|NA|TRBJ2-7
CASSFGTFYEQYF
TGTGCCAGCAGCTTCGGGACGTTCTACGAGCAGTACTTC
>TRBV4-1|TRBD1|few|TRBJ1-5
CASSQYRGPDQPQHF
TGCGCCAGCAGCCAGTACAGGGGGCCGGATCAGCCCCAGCATTTT
>TRBV30|NA|NA|TRBJ1-5
CAWEQGSNQPQHF
TGTGCCTGGGAACAGGGAAGCAATCAGCCCCAGCATTTT
>TRBV28|NA|NA|TRBJ2-5
CASSPAGSQETQYF
TGTGCCAGCAGTCCCGCCGGGAGTCAAGAGACCCAGTACTTC
>TRBV7-9|TRBD2|NA|TRBJ2-1
CASSLGTSGYNEQFF
TGTGCCAGCAGCTTAGGGACTAGCGGGTACAATGAGCAGTTCTTC
>TRBV6-6|NA|NA|TRBJ1-6
CASSLAQGGSPLHF
TGTGCCAGCAGCCTTGCACAGGGAGGTTCACCCCTCCACTTT
>TRBV5-1|TRBD2|once|TRBJ2-3
CASSSGGAAGSDTQYF
TGCGCCAGCAGCTCCGGGGGGGCGGCGGGTTCAGATACGCAGTATTTT
>TRBV9|TRBD2|NA|TRBJ2-2
CASSVAGGVGELFF
TGTGCCAGCAGCGTAGCGGGAGGTGTCGGGGAGCTGTTTTTT
>TRBV2|NA|NA|TRBJ1-2
CASSGQIANYGYTF
TGTGCCAGCAGCGGACAGATTGCTAACTATGGCTACACCTTC
>TRBV30|NA|NA|TRBJ1-1
CASGFADTEAFF
TGTGCCTCGGGGTTCGCGGACACTGAAGCTTTCTTT
>TRBV30|NA|NA|TRBJ2-5
CAYRGVEQYF
TGTGCCTACCGAGGAGTGGAACAGTACTTC
>TRBV5-1|TRBD1|few|TRBJ1-2
CASSPNPTGDGYTF
TGCGCCAGCAGCCCTAACCCCACAGGGGATGGCTACACCTTC
>TRBV6-1|NA|NA|TRBJ2-1
CASSERDTNNEQFF
TGTGCCAGCAGTGAACGGGATACCAACAATGAGCAGTTCTTC
>TRBV6-1|NA|NA|TRBJ2-7
CASSEAPGAYEQYF
TGTGCCAGCAGCGAAGCCCCTGGGGCCTACGAGCAGTACTTC
>TRBV5-8|NA|NA|TRBJ2-3
CASSILGGTDTQYF
TGTGCCAGCAGCATCCTAGGGGGGACAGATACGCAGTATTTT
>TRBV10-3|TRBD2|NA|TRBJ2-2
CAISEKREGIDTGELFF
TGTGCCATCAGTGAAAAGCGGGAGGGCATAGACACCGGGGAGCTGTTTTTT
>TRBV7-2|TRBD2|NA|TRBJ2-1
CASKRAGAYNEQFF
TGTGCCAGCAAGAGGGCGGGAGCTTATAATGAGCAGTTCTTC
>TRBV5-1|NA|NA|TRBJ1-1
CASSLEDTGTEAFF
TGCGCCAGCAGCTTGGAGGACACGGGGACTGAAGCTTTCTTT
>TRBV18|TRBD2|NA|TRBJ2-2
CASVILAGSDGELFF
TGTGCCAGCGTAATACTAGCGGGAAGTGACGGGGAGCTGTTTTTT
>TRBV28|NA|few|TRBJ1-2
CASSPTAEGAFYYGYTF
TGTGCCAGCAGTCCTACAGCGGAGGGAGCTTTCTACTATGGCTACACCTTC
>TRBV9|NA|NA|TRBJ1-5
CASGSGWGQPQHF
TGTGCCAGCGGATCCGGATGGGGGCAGCCCCAGCATTTT
>TRBV28|NA|NA|TRBJ2-7
CASSSPGTGFYEQYF
TGTGCCAGCAGTTCCCCCGGGACTGGGTTCTACGAGCAGTACTTC
>TRBV6-4|NA|NA|TRBJ2-1
CASSADSYNEQFF
TGTGCCAGCAGCGCTGACAGTTACAATGAGCAGTTCTTC
>TRBV24-1|NA|once|TRBJ2-3
CATSDPAGATDTQYF
TGTGCCACCAGTGATCCCGCGGGGGCCACAGATACGCAGTATTTT
>TRBV18|NA|NA|TRBJ2-3
CASSPPGAGKDTQYF
TGTGCCAGCTCACCACCAGGGGCCGGGAAAGATACGCAGTATTTT
>TRBV6-5|TRBD1|NA|TRBJ2-7
CASSYSYRGQSYEQYF
TGTGCCAGCAGTTACTCATACAGGGGGCAATCCTACGAGCAGTACTTC
>TRBV7-9|NA|NA|TRBJ2-3
CASSSRPREDTQYF
TGTGCCAGCAGCTCGCGTCCTCGTGAAGATACGCAGTATTTT
>TRBV7-2|NA|NA|TRBJ1-2
CASSPILSHVGYTF
TGTGCCAGCAGCCCGATACTGTCGCACGTAGGCTACACCTTC
>TRBV10-3|NA|NA|TRBJ2-2
CAITGGGTNTGELFF
TGTGCCATCACCGGAGGGGGAACGAACACCGGGGAGCTGTTTTTT
>TRBV7-9|TRBD1|NA|TRBJ1-2
CASSVGTGDGYTF
TGTGCCAGCAGCGTCGGGACAGGGGATGGCTACACCTTC